The 2 T cell receptor beta chains below come from one sample, sequenced in a study of T-cell memory formation after mild COVID-19. From the 5' RACE reads, TCRdb called clonotypes with MiXCR, one entry per CDR3 protein. The repertoire holds more than 300,000 distinct CDR3 sequences, with about 13% as singletons. The sequencing sample was made of PBMCs or a T cell subset sorted from them (not recorded which). The receptors here all came from a man in his late teens or twenties who had mild COVID-19 (a few samples of this study predate the infection). Cell type and time point are not known.

The chain combines TRBV7-2 with TRBJ1-3; unclear D gene. The CDR3 covers 15 residues. With 3 bases removed from V and 3 bases from J, the gap between germline ends came to 12 bases. CDR1 and CDR2 (germline): SGHTA, FQGNSA. This CDR3 reads CASSLWSKGGNTIYF. The CDR3 DNA reads as TGTGCCAGCAGCTTGTGGTCCAAGGGTGGAAACACCATATATTTT.

This clonotype was detected many times. This chain's CDR3 is CASSLVASGGQETQYF. For the CDR3, the DNA is TGTGCCAGCAGCTTAGTCGCTAGCGGGGGCCAAGAGACCCAGTACTTC. The chain links TRBV7-9 to TRBJ2-5; 10 nucleotides match TRBD2. CDR1 and CDR2 (germline): SEHNR, FQNEAQ (reference sequence). J gave up 1 base and V 1 base, and 3 bases lay outside the gene matches. The CDR3 is 16 amino acids.